This T cell receptor beta chain derives from a study of spatial heterogeneity in lung cancer. Study conclusions and caveats: Tumor mutation counts were tracked by expanded intratumoral alpha and beta TCR counts.

The CDR3 loop spans 16 amino acids. Trimming cost V 2 bases and J 2 bases; bases outside gene matches: 10. Germline CDR1 reads SGHRS; CDR2 reads YFSETQ. Each CDR3 protein is one row after TCRdb ran MiXCR on the 5' RACE reads. The table shows under 2,500 distinct CDR3 sequences, with over 9.5% occurring only once. By share, this clonotype counts as medium-sized. The target antigen is unknown. The time point denotes: sample taken at primary tumor resection. Here the sequenced sample was lung tumor tissue, taken at surgery. The receptor's source is a female donor with early-stage non-small cell lung cancer. The chain is built from TRBV5-1 and TRBJ2-7, with 7 bases matching TRBD1. This chain's CDR3 is CASSFRSRGPAYEQYF. The CDR3 DNA reads TGCGCCAGCAGCTTTCGTTCGAGGGGGCCCGCCTACGAGCAGTACTTC. Together with reference TRBV5-1 and TRBJ2-7, the CDR3 gives the full variable domain: KAGVTQTPRYLIKTRGQQVTLSCSPISGHRSVSWYQQTPGQGLQFLFEYFSETQRNKGNFPGRFSGRQFSNSRSEMNVSTLELGDSALYLCASSFRSRGPAYEQYFGPGTRLTVT.